These 20 T cell receptor beta chains came from one sample sequenced in a study of blood T cell repertoires in COVID-19. TCRdb keeps only in-frame clones here, not all; method: immunoSEQ multiplex PCR. The sample shows over 250,000 clones, about 80% of them seen only once. The sequencing sample was made of peripheral blood. The receptor set was obtained from a woman between 45 and 60 years old who had recovered from COVID-19.

The J gene is TRBJ2-3, the V gene TRBV9, with D possibly TRBD2 on 5 matching bases. Between the trimmed V and J ends, which lost 3 bases and 2 bases, there was a span of 13 bases. Germline values: CDR1 SGDLS, CDR2 YYNGEE. CDR3 length equals 15 residues. The CDR3, as DNA: TGTGCCAGCAGCGGCGGCGGGTATCCCACAGATACGCAGTATTTT. This sequence encodes CASSGGGYPTDTQYF. Full variable domain (outside the CDR3, taken from reference TRBV9 and TRBJ2-3): DSGVTQTPKHLITATGQRVTLRCSPRSGDLSVYWYQQSLDQGLQFLIQYYNGEERAKGNILERFSAQQFPDLHSELNLSSLELGDSALYFCASSGGGYPTDTQYFGPGTRLTVL.

This clone showed up just once. CDR3 sequence reads: CASSKERVAEGVMNTEAFF. CDR3 nucleotide sequence: TGTGCCAGCAGCAAAGAGAGAGTCGCAGAGGGGGTGATGAACACTGAAGCTTTCTTT. The V and J genes are TRBV21-1 and TRBJ1-1; the table's D call, TRBD1, has no DNA check behind it. TRBV21-1 is marked as a pseudogene. The CDR3 runs 19 residues.

This chain uses TRBV10-1 with TRBJ2-7, with 9 bases aligning to TRBD2. Trimming cost V 3 bases and J 6 bases; bases outside gene matches: 15. CDR3 size: 17 residues. Per germline, CDR1 WNHNN and CDR2 SYGVQD (reference sequence). In DNA form, the CDR3 reads TGCGCCAGCAGTGAAGATAGCGGGAGAAAGGTAATAGGCGAGCAGTACTTC. Residues: CASSEDSGRKVIGEQYF.

J is TRBJ2-5 and V is TRBV7-2; TRBD1 agrees at 8 bases. The V gene's germline CDR1 is SGHTA and CDR2 FQGNSA. The V segment lost 2 bases and the J segment 2 bases; nucleotides outside the gene matches: 1. This CDR3 has 14 residues. The CDR3 here is CASSLNRGQETQYF. The CDR3 DNA reads TGTGCCAGCAGCTTAAACAGGGGGCAAGAGACCCAGTACTTC.

This chain connects TRBV19 to TRBJ1-2; 7 nucleotides align to TRBD1. The V gene's germline CDR1 is LNHDA and CDR2 SQIVND (reference sequence). The trim removed 2 bases at V and 2 bases at J, leaving 5 bases unmatched. The CDR3 extends over 15 amino acids. This chain's CDR3 is CASSITGTANYGYTF. CDR3 in DNA: TGTGCCAGTAGTATAACCGGGACAGCCAACTATGGCTACACCTTC.

This clone has only one observation. The V and J genes are TRBV9 and TRBJ1-1, with 7 bases that match TRBD1. V lost 2 bases, J lost 5 bases, and 9 bases stayed unmatched. This CDR3 region has 15 residues. The V gene's germline CDR1 is SGDLS and CDR2 YYNGEE. CDR3 sequence reads: CASSVEGAPRTEAFF. The CDR3 bases are TGTGCCAGCAGCGTCGAGGGGGCCCCGAGGACTGAAGCTTTCTTT.

The J gene is TRBJ1-2, the V gene TRBV7-2; TRBD1 matches at 7 bases. This CDR3 region has 16 residues. Per germline, CDR1 SGHTA and CDR2 FQGNSA. Trimming removed 4 bases from V and 0 bases from J; junction bases left unmatched: 8. In DNA, the CDR3 is TGTGCCAGCAGCTCGAGGACAGGCGGGGCTAACTATGGCTACACCTTC. Translation: CASSSRTGGANYGYTF.

In its sample, this clone was seen a few times. V is TRBV4-1 and J is TRBJ1-5; tentatively, D is TRBD1 (6 bases). Germline V gene sequence: CDR1 MGHRA, CDR2 YSYEKL. The CDR3 has 15 residues. With 9 bases removed from V and 0 bases from J, the gap between germline ends came to 15 bases. The DNA of the CDR3 is TGCGCCAGTCAGGGGAGGGAAAATAGCAATCAGCCCCAGCATTTT. This encodes CASQGRENSNQPQHF.

V is TRBV6-6 and J is TRBJ2-2, with 9 bases identical to TRBD2. J gave up 6 bases and V 6 bases, and 8 bases lay outside the gene matches. The CDR3 is 15 residues long. Per germline, CDR1 MNHNY and CDR2 SVGAGI (reference sequence). The CDR3 bases are TGTGCCAGCAGACAGACTAGCGGTAACCCCGGGGAGCTGTTTTTT. The encoded protein is CASRQTSGNPGELFF.

The J gene is TRBJ2-1, the V gene TRBV6-4; 8 bases are shared with TRBD1. Germline CDR1 reads MRHNA; CDR2 reads SNTAGT. This CDR3 is built from 14 residues. V gave up 6 bases and J gave up 4 bases; unmatched junction bases: 5. CDR3 sequence (DNA): TGTGCCAGCAGGAGAGGGACAGGTTACAATGAGCAGTTCTTC. As protein: CASRRGTGYNEQFF.

V gene TRBV10-3 combines with J gene TRBJ1-5; TRBD1 matches 8 bases. The CDR3 covers 15 residues. Germline assignment: CDR1 ENHRY and CDR2 SYGVKD. Trimming at V came to 0 bases and at J to 3 bases, leaving 1 base not matched to a gene. The CDR3 nucleotides read TGTGCCATCAGTGAGTCACAGGGGGACAATCAGCCCCAGCATTTT. It is translated as CAISESQGDNQPQHF.

This chain links TRBV4-2 with TRBJ2-1; no clear D gene. Germline V gene sequence: CDR1 LGHNA, CDR2 YNFKEQ. V gave up 4 bases and J gave up 6 bases, with 10 bases separating them. This CDR3 is built from 13 residues. The CDR3 region is CASSPPPFNEQFF. DNA for the CDR3: TGTGCCAGCAGCCCCCCTCCCTTCAATGAGCAGTTCTTC.

The chain joins TRBV13 to TRBJ1-4, with D unresolved. Trimming shortened V by 8 bases and J by 8 bases, and 15 bases separated the two germline ends. The CDR3 is 13 amino acids. Germline V CDR1 and CDR2: PRHDT, FYEKMQ (reference sequence). Here the CDR3 reads CASRLPFGEKLFF. The CDR3 bases are TGTGCCAGCCGTCTACCTTTCGGGGAAAAACTGTTTTTT.

The genes are TRBV7-2 and TRBJ2-5, with a weak D call TRBD1 (5 bases). Germline CDR1 SGHTA, CDR2 FQGNSA. V lost 2 bases and J lost 1, with 17 bases in between. There are 17 residues in the CDR3. The CDR3 nucleotides are TGTGCCAGCAGCTTAATGGCGTCGGCAGGGCTCCAAGAGACCCAGTACTTC. Translated: CASSLMASAGLQETQYF.

The chain couples TRBV19 to TRBJ2-1; 12 nucleotides agree with TRBD2. With 7 bases clipped from V and 8 bases from J, the junction kept 9 bases outside the gene matches. CDR3 length: 15 residues. The germline V gene encodes CDR1 LNHDA and CDR2 SQIVND (reference sequence). The CDR3 loop is CASIPTSGRVHEQFF. The DNA of the CDR3 is TGTGCCAGTATCCCGACTAGCGGGAGAGTCCATGAGCAGTTCTTC.

The chain combines TRBV24-1 with TRBJ2-3; 9 nucleotides line up with TRBD1. V trimming: 4 bases; J trimming: 2 bases; junction bases outside the gene matches: 6. The CDR3 is made up of 16 amino acids. Germline CDR1 KGHDR, CDR2 SFDVKD. This chain's CDR3 is CATSDLGTGYTDTQYF. In nucleotides, the CDR3 is TGTGCCACCAGTGACCTAGGGACAGGGTACACAGATACGCAGTATTTT.

The CDR3 region is CASSYLAGPETQYF. In DNA form, the CDR3 reads TGTGCCAGCAGCTATCTGGCGGGGCCAGAGACCCAGTACTTC. The V and J genes are TRBV7-2 and TRBJ2-5; maybe TRBD2 (6 bases). This CDR3 comprises 14 residues. The V gene's germline CDR1 is SGHTA and CDR2 FQGNSA. V lost 4 bases and J 4 bases, leaving 13 bases between the germline ends. Combining the CDR3 with reference TRBV7-2 and TRBJ2-5 gives the whole variable domain GAGVSQSPSNKVTEKGKDVELRCDPISGHTALYWYRQSLGQGLEFLIYFQGNSAPDKSGLPSDRFSAERTGGSVSTLTIQRTQQEDSAVYLCASSYLAGPETQYFGPGTRLLVL.

This sequence joins TRBV2 and TRBJ2-5; 11 bases fit TRBD2. The J segment lost 5 bases and the V segment lost 9 bases, leaving 11 bases of the junction unmatched. Germline lookup yields CDR1 SNHLY and CDR2 FYNNEI. The CDR3 extends over 15 amino acids. CDR3 sequence: CASKPTSGVRETQYF. In DNA form, the CDR3 reads TGTGCCAGTAAACCGACTAGCGGGGTAAGGGAGACCCAGTACTTC.

V gene TRBV5-4 combines with J gene TRBJ2-7; 8 bases are a match to TRBD1. With 0 bases clipped from V and 3 bases from J, the junction kept 5 bases outside the gene matches. The CDR3 extends over 15 amino acids. CDR1 is SGHNT and CDR2 is YYREEE in the germline V gene (reference sequence). CDR3 nucleotide sequence: TGTGCCAGCAGCTTGGGCCGAGGGACAGGCTACGAGCAGTACTTC. Translation: CASSLGRGTGYEQYF.

This clone was observed a single time. CDR3 loop: CASSLSSDRGNYGYTF. The CDR3, as DNA: TGTGCCAGCAGTTTATCCTCGGACAGGGGGAACTATGGCTACACCTTC. This chain links TRBV27 with TRBJ1-2; 10 bases match TRBD1. This CDR3 spans 16 amino acids. Germline values: CDR1 MNHEY, CDR2 SMNVEV (reference sequence). V shed 0 bases, J shed 2 bases, and the junction held 3 bases outside the gene matches.